These 20 T cell receptor beta chains were all obtained from the same sample, sequenced in a study of shared clonotypes between healthy human individuals. Libraries were prepared by immunoSEQ multiplex PCR; TCRdb keeps only in-frame clonotypes and omits some of them. The sample contains fewer than 400,000 clones, roughly 70% of which appear only once. The specimen was memory CD4+ T cells sorted from blood. Subset here: CD45RA-negative fraction. All receptors come from a man under 40 in good health.

V usage is TRBV5-1 and J usage is TRBJ1-2; D not certain. CDR1 and CDR2 from the germline V gene are SGHRS and YFSETQ. V was clipped by 0 bases and J by 1 base, with 4 bases between them. The CDR3 is made up of 13 amino acids. The CDR3 coding sequence is TGCGCCAGCAGCTTGGACTTTAACTATGGCTACACCTTC. Its translation: CASSLDFNYGYTF.

The CDR3 is CASSFPSRTEAFF. The CDR3 coding sequence is TGTGCCAGCAGTTTTCCCAGTCGCACTGAAGCTTTCTTT. V gene TRBV28 combines with J gene TRBJ1-1, with D uncertain. Trimming left V 3 bases short and J 4 bases short, with 9 bases between. Germline V gene data show CDR1 as MDHEN and CDR2 as SYDVKM. The CDR3 is made up of 13 amino acids.

This rearrangement joins TRBV6-5 to TRBJ2-7; tentatively, D is TRBD2 (5 bases). Deletions cut 7 bases from V and 6 bases from J, with 16 bases between. From germline, CDR1 is MNHEY and CDR2 SVGAGI. This CDR3 is built from 13 residues. CDR3: CASKRWGAREQYF. CDR3 DNA: TGTGCCAGCAAAAGGTGGGGAGCCCGCGAGCAGTACTTC.

The chain is built from TRBV19 and TRBJ2-7, with TRBD2 identical over 7 bases. The length of the CDR3 is 15 residues. Trimming cost V 4 bases and J 7 bases; bases outside gene matches: 13. Germline CDR1 is LNHDA and CDR2 is SQIVND (reference sequence). The CDR3 sequence: CASSTTPSGNGEQYF. For the CDR3, the DNA is TGTGCCAGTAGTACCACCCCCAGCGGGAATGGGGAGCAGTACTTC.

The chain couples TRBV18 to TRBJ2-1, with 10 positions matching TRBD1. The CDR3 extends over 16 amino acids. Germline CDR1 reads KGHSH; CDR2 reads LQKENI. Trimming removed 0 bases from V and 5 bases from J; junction bases left unmatched: 4. CDR3 amino acids: CASSPPDRGPHNEQFF. The CDR3 bases are TGTGCCAGCTCACCACCCGACAGGGGGCCCCACAATGAGCAGTTCTTC.

The rearrangement joins TRBV7-9 to TRBJ2-3; a weak D match, TRBD2 (6 bases). The CDR3 has 16 residues. The germline V and J ends were trimmed by 8 bases and 2 bases, with 20 bases remaining between them. Germline CDR1 and CDR2: SEHNR and FQNEAQ (reference sequence). This chain's CDR3 is CASVYPKAGYTDTQYF. For the CDR3, the DNA is TGTGCCAGCGTTTATCCGAAGGCGGGATACACAGATACGCAGTATTTT.

V and J are TRBV9 and TRBJ2-7; D may be TRBD2 (5 bases). The germline V gene has CDR1 SGDLS and CDR2 YYNGEE. The V end was cut by 0 bases, the J end by 3 bases, with 13 bases between. The CDR3 loop spans 15 amino acids. The CDR3 region has the DNA TGTGCCAGCAGCGTAGACCCGGGATGGAGCTACGAGCAGTACTTC. The encoded protein is CASSVDPGWSYEQYF.

The J gene is TRBJ2-7, the V gene TRBV10-3, with no clear D. The CDR3 is 14 amino acids. The V gene's germline CDR1 is ENHRY and CDR2 SYGVKD. With 0 bases removed from V and 6 bases from J, the gap between germline ends came to 12 bases. CDR3 in DNA: TGTGCCATCAGTGAGTCTGGTCAACACGGCGAGCAGTACTTC. Its protein is CAISESGQHGEQYF.

V and J are TRBV6-1 and TRBJ2-7, with 7 bases aligning to TRBD1. Looked up from germline, CDR1 is MNHNS and CDR2 is SASEGT. The CDR3 is made up of 13 amino acids. Germline trimming cut 5 bases from V and 3 bases from J; bases unmatched to any gene: 4. CDR3 DNA sequence: TGTGCCAGCAGTAGTCGACAGGGCTACGAGCAGTACTTC. It specifies CASSSRQGYEQYF.

The table lists this clone with a few counts. V is TRBV10-3 and J is TRBJ2-7; TRBD1 matches at 9 bases. CDR3 size: 13 residues. Germline V gene lookup returns CDR1 ENHRY and CDR2 SYGVKD. The J segment lost 5 bases and the V segment lost 10 bases, leaving 9 bases of the junction unmatched. This chain's CDR3 is CASNRDRANEQYF. DNA for the CDR3: TGTGCCAGCAACCGGGACAGGGCGAACGAGCAGTACTTC.

The chain employs TRBV7-3 and TRBJ1-1; D uncertain. Trimming removed 2 bases from V and 7 bases from J, with 17 bases in between. Germline assignment: CDR1 SGHTA and CDR2 FQGTGA. The CDR3 has 15 residues. The CDR3, as DNA: TGTGCCAGCAGCTTAGGAGGACGGAATTCAGATGAAGCTTTCTTT. This translates into CASSLGGRNSDEAFF.

CDR3 nucleotides: TGTGCCAGCAGCGAGGGGAATCAGCCCCAGCATTTT. It is translated as CASSEGNQPQHF. The genes are TRBV28 and TRBJ1-5, with TRBD1 as a possible D gene (5 bases). The CDR3 length is 12 residues. Trimming removed 6 bases at V and 4 bases at J, with 7 bases between. CDR1 and CDR2 (germline): MDHEN, SYDVKM. Supplemented by reference TRBV28 and TRBJ1-5, the full variable domain reads DVKVTQSSRYLVKRTGEKVFLECVQDMDHENMFWYRQDPGLGLRLIYFSYDVKMKEKGDIPEGYSVSREKKERFSLILESASTNQTSMYLCASSEGNQPQHFGDGTRLSIL.

The V gene is TRBV7-2, the J gene TRBJ1-1; D call uncertain. V lost 5 bases, J lost 5 bases, and 12 bases lay in between. The CDR3 runs to 13 residues. CDR1 SGHTA and CDR2 FQGNSA come from the germline V gene. In DNA form, the CDR3 reads TGTGCCAGCAGCCCTTCCCGCGGGACTGAAGCTTTCTTT. Translation gives CASSPSRGTEAFF.

The V call is TRBV9, the J call TRBJ2-1; weak D call: TRBD1 (5 bases). Germline CDR1 and CDR2: SGDLS and YYNGEE. This CDR3 has 14 residues. V lost 0 bases to trimming and J lost 5 bases, with 9 bases between them. CDR3 nucleotide sequence: TGTGCCAGCAGCGTAGCCGACAGCCACAATGAGCAGTTCTTC. It is translated as CASSVADSHNEQFF.

This clone came up many times. The sample carries other DNA sequences with the same CDR3. The gene calls are TRBV13 and TRBJ2-3; D unclear. V was pared by 3 bases and J by 0 bases, with 4 bases between. CDR1 and CDR2 (germline): PRHDT, FYEKMQ (reference sequence). CDR3 length: 13 amino acids. CDR3 region: CASSLGSTDTQYF. CDR3 coding DNA: TGTGCCAGCAGCTTGGGGAGCACAGATACGCAGTATTTT.

The genes are TRBV19 and TRBJ2-1, with D possibly being TRBD2 (6 bases). Germline CDR1 is LNHDA and CDR2 is SQIVND (reference sequence). V was clipped by 6 bases and J by 5 bases, with 17 bases between them. This CDR3 region has 15 residues. The DNA of the CDR3 is TGTGCCAGTAGGCCAGCGGGTGGACTTAACAATGAGCAGTTCTTC. Amino acid sequence: CASRPAGGLNNEQFF.

This clone occurred a few times. The chain has TRBV6-4 and TRBJ2-7; 7 nucleotides line up with TRBD2. The V and J ends lost 8 bases and 4 bases, in that order; junction bases with no gene match: 11. Germline V gene data show CDR1 as MRHNA and CDR2 as SNTAGT. This CDR3 has 14 amino acids. The chain's CDR3 is CASHPPTSSYEQYF. CDR3 sequence (DNA): TGTGCCAGCCACCCTCCGACTAGCTCGTACGAGCAGTACTTC.

Concerning this clone: The sample holds other DNA sequences that translate to the same CDR3. CDR3 coding DNA: TGCGCCAGCCTCCGGGGTGGGAGTACAGATACGCAGTATTTT. This gives the protein CASLRGGSTDTQYF. The chain combines TRBV5-1 with TRBJ2-3; maybe TRBD2 (5 bases). The germline V gene has CDR1 SGHRS and CDR2 YFSETQ. CDR3 size: 14 residues. Trimming took off 7 bases at V and 3 bases at J, with 15 bases between the two ends.

V is TRBV28 and J is TRBJ2-7, with a weak D call TRBD1 (5 bases). CDR3 length: 14 amino acids. Trimming left V 3 bases short and J 0 bases short, with 9 bases between. Germline CDR1 is MDHEN and CDR2 is SYDVKM. The CDR3 region has the DNA TGTGCCAGCAGTTTGGCAGGGTCCTCCTACGAGCAGTACTTC. Translated, it gives CASSLAGSSYEQYF.

The CDR3 reads CAIKNDEQYF. The CDR3 DNA follows: TGTGCCATAAAGAACGACGAGCAGTACTTC. This rearrangement joins TRBV6-5 to TRBJ2-7, with D uncertain. Trimming removed 10 bases from V and 5 bases from J, with 9 bases in between. The CDR3 is 10 amino acids. Germline V gives CDR1 MNHEY, CDR2 SVGAGI.